The clone carrying this TCR beta chain was counted at least ten times. Its antigen is unknown. The data are from a study of T cell repertoires in cytomegalovirus infection. Looking at the study overall: It can be stated that public TCR beta signatures indicated CMV infection as well as a matching HLA type.

TCRdb re-called the reads with MiXCR, one entry per CDR3 protein. Seen here are nearly 450,000 distinct CDR3 sequences, approximately 30% observed once, and the top ten hold roughly 15%. Germline-derived CDR1 and CDR2 are SGHTA and FQGNSA. The V gene lost 2 bases and the J gene lost 0 bases, with 17 bases spanning the gap. The CDR3 length is 18 residues. Study-wide points: Accumulated public TCR beta family frequency recognized individuals carrying CMV together with the relevant HLA.

The chain employs TRBV7-2 and TRBJ1-3; tentatively, D is TRBD1 (6 bases). This clonotype was sampled from a human donor in good health (CMV status not recorded). Some clones in this sample may be carry-over from other donors' samples. The sequenced sample consisted of PBMCs. The CDR3 here is CASSLNPPTGPSGNTIYF. Here the CDR3 DNA reads TGTGCCAGCAGCTTAAACCCGCCCACAGGGCCCTCTGGAAACACCATATATTTT.